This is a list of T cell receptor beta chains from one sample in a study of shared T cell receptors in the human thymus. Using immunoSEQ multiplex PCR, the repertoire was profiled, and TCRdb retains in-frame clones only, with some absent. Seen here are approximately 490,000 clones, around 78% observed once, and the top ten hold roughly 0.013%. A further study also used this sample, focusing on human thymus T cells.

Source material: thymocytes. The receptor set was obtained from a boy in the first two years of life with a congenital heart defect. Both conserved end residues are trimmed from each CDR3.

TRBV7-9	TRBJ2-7	ASSLAPEGAGEEDEQY
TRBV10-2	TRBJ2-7	ASSPPKSQAGDGALRGEQY
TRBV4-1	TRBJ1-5	ASSRTPAYQPQH
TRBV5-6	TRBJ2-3	ASSLEASGSSDTQY
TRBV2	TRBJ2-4	ASSRPLIPSGGAKNIQY
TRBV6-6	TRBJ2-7	ASYQGRGYEQY
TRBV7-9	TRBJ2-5	ASSSPLAEETQY
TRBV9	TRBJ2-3	ASRETPNSPSTDTQY
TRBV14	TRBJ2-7	ASSPLTSGSRHEQY
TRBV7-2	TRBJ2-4	ASSPGWAKNIQY
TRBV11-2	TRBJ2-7	ASGPGRGYEQY
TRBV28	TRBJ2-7	ASRTPGQGAYEQY
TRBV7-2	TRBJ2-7	ASSLGREGPYEQY
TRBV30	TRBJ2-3	AWRARDGSIDTQY
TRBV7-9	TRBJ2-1	ASSLDIAGAYNEQF
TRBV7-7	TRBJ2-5	ASSIRRGASGQETQY
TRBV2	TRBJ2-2	AASGSGAGELF
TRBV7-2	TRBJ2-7	ASSLTNWRGGPHEQY
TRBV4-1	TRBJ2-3	ASSPSERELGDTQY
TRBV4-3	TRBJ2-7	ASSQGGQGSYEQY
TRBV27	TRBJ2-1	ASSLLPGLDYNEQF
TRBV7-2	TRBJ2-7	ASSPSGLAGVVGYEQY
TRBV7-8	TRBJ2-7	ASSSEGLTSGVHSYEQY
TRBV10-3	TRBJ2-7	AISETSGAYEQY
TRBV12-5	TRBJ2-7	ASGSSPPTSGGDEQY
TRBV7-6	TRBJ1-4	ASSLALNEKLF
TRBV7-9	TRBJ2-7	ASSLQRERPWTYEQY
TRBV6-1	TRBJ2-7	ASSEYVASGTYEQY
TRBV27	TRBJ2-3	ASSLFPLGYIRGGRTDTQY
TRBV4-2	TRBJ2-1	ASSPPQGTKQF
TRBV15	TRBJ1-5	ATHQTGTGVNQPQH
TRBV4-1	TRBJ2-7	ASSQDAPGTSYEQY
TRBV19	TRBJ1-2	ASSIDGQGRYGYT
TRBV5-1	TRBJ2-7	ASSGTGDRGEH
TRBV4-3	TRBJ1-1	ASSQLQGLGGDTEAF
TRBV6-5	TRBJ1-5	ASSGTRYQPQH
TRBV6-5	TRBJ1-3	ASSYGTPSSGNTIY
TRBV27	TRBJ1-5	ASSPDRGSQPQH
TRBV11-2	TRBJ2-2	ASSLDGREGTGELF
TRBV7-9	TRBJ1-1	ASSLAQGRTEAF
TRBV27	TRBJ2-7	ASSPEAGRADEQY
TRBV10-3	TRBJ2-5	AILGQGEETQY
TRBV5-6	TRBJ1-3	ASSLWVWTAVSGNTIY
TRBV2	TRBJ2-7	ASSLTTSGALYEQY
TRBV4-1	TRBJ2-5	ASSQGGVAVGETQY
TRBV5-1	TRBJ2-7	ASKGSGLLGNEQY
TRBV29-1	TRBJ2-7	SVVTGVAYEQY
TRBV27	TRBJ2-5	ASSSAGGQETQY
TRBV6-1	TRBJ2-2	ASRSLITGELF
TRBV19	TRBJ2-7	ASSEGSYEQY
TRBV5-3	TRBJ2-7	AGGAAYEQY
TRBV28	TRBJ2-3	ASRYSGSREDTQY
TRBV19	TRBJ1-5	ASSTRQGNQPQH
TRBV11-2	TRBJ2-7	ASSLPDSHEQY